The 21 T cell receptor beta chains listed next were all sequenced from one sample in a study of shared clonotypes between healthy human individuals. Measured with immunoSEQ multiplex PCR; TCRdb has only the in-frame clones, and not every one. The table includes some 2,400,000 clones, approximately 95% detected once. Sequencing input: naive CD4+ T cells sorted from blood. Subset: CD45RA+ positively selected. These receptor sequences come from a young man in good health.

The chain combines TRBV12-5 with TRBJ2-4; no definite D call. The length of the CDR3 is 15 residues. V gave up 5 bases and J gave up 1 base, with 12 bases separating them. Looked up from germline, CDR1 is LGHNT and CDR2 is FRNRAP. For the CDR3, the DNA is TGTGCTAGTGGTCTCACGATTGGGGCCAAAAACATTCAGTACTTC. Protein product: CASGLTIGAKNIQYF.

This chain uses TRBV7-2 with TRBJ2-2; unclear D gene. Per germline, CDR1 SGHTA and CDR2 FQGNSA. CDR3 length: 13 residues. Trimming pared 1 base from V and 4 bases from J, leaving 4 bases between. The CDR3 coding sequence is TGTGCCAGCAGCTTAGTGTTCACCGGGGAGCTGTTTTTT. Translation gives CASSLVFTGELFF. The whole variable domain, remainder taken from reference TRBV7-2 and TRBJ2-2, is GAGVSQSPSNKVTEKGKDVELRCDPISGHTALYWYRQSLGQGLEFLIYFQGNSAPDKSGLPSDRFSAERTGGSVSTLTIQRTQQEDSAVYLCASSLVFTGELFFGEGSRLTVL.

As for this clone: The sample carries other DNA sequences with the same CDR3. V usage is TRBV5-1 and J usage is TRBJ2-5; 13 nucleotides line up with TRBD2. The CDR3 runs 16 residues. Germline loops: CDR1 SGHRS, CDR2 YFSETQ. V lost 4 bases to trimming and J lost 1 base; unmatched junction nucleotides: 4. The CDR3 loop reads CASSRTSGGLQETQYF. As DNA, the CDR3 is TGCGCCAGCAGCAGGACTAGCGGGGGCCTCCAAGAGACCCAGTACTTC.

The chain couples TRBV11-2 to TRBJ2-4, with 9 bases matching TRBD2. After removal of 5 bases from V and 6 bases from J, the junction contained 8 bases not matched to a gene. Germline CDR1 SGHAT, CDR2 FQNNGV. The CDR3 spans 15 residues. CDR3 residues: CASSILAGGGNIQYF. The CDR3 bases are TGTGCCAGCAGCATACTAGCGGGCGGCGGAAACATTCAGTACTTC.

The gene calls are TRBV11-2 and TRBJ2-2, with a tentative D call TRBD1 (6 bases). The germline CDR1 and CDR2 sequences are SGHAT and FQNNGV. The length of the CDR3 is 15 residues. Trimming removed 5 bases at V and 5 bases at J, with 15 bases between. CDR3 DNA: TGTGCCAGCAGCCTGCAGGGGCAGTTGACCGGGGAGCTGTTTTTT. Its translation is CASSLQGQLTGELFF.

The chain recombines TRBV7-9 with TRBJ2-7, with D perhaps TRBD2 (5 bases). CDR3 size: 15 residues. Germline CDR1 reads SEHNR; CDR2 reads FQNEAQ (reference sequence). V lost 2 bases and J lost 2, with 13 bases in between. CDR3: CASSLQNPGTYEQYF. DNA of the CDR3: TGTGCCAGCAGCTTACAGAATCCCGGGACCTACGAGCAGTACTTC.

The rearrangement joins TRBV6-5 to TRBJ2-7, with 9 bases aligning to TRBD1. CDR3 length: 15 amino acids. The germline V gene encodes CDR1 MNHEY and CDR2 SVGAGI. V was pared by 5 bases and J by 2 bases, with 7 bases of the junction left unmatched. CDR3 DNA sequence: TGTGCCAGCAGTCGGAAGGGACAGGGACCCTACGAGCAGTACTTC. Translated, it gives CASSRKGQGPYEQYF.

A remark on this clone: This sample includes further DNA sequences coding for the same CDR3. The CDR3 DNA is TGTGCCACCAGCAGAGACCTCAACACTGAAGCTTTCTTT. Its protein product is CATSRDLNTEAFF. The chain has TRBV15 and TRBJ1-1, with D unclear. The CDR3 extends over 13 amino acids. Germline assignment: CDR1 LNHNV and CDR2 YYDKDF (reference sequence). V shed 0 bases and J shed 2 bases, with 4 bases lying between them.

The V and J genes are TRBV5-1 and TRBJ2-5, with 9 bases lining up with TRBD2. V shed 0 bases and J 5 bases; nucleotides not matched to a gene: 8. CDR1 is SGHRS, CDR2 YFSETQ, per germline. The CDR3 is 16 residues long. CDR3 in DNA: TGCGCCAGCAGCTTGGGTAGCGGGGGACCGAGGGAGACCCAGTACTTC. Encoded protein: CASSLGSGGPRETQYF. Variable domain in full (rest from reference TRBV5-1 and TRBJ2-5): KAGVTQTPRYLIKTRGQQVTLSCSPISGHRSVSWYQQTPGQGLQFLFEYFSETQRNKGNFPGRFSGRQFSNSRSEMNVSTLELGDSALYLCASSLGSGGPRETQYFGPGTRLLVL.

This clone has more than one count but fewer than ten. Other DNA variants within this sample encode the same CDR3. This chain joins TRBV5-1 and TRBJ1-2; tentatively, D is TRBD1 (5 bases). CDR3 length: 14 amino acids. Germline V gene sequence: CDR1 SGHRS, CDR2 YFSETQ. Trimming removed 0 bases at V and 6 bases at J, with 12 bases between. This CDR3 is CASSLGQGEDGYTF. The CDR3 DNA sequence: TGCGCCAGCAGCTTGGGTCAGGGTGAGGATGGCTACACCTTC.

The chain links TRBV7-2 to TRBJ2-7, with D maybe TRBD2 (5 bases). CDR3 size: 16 residues. V was clipped by 5 bases and J by 2 bases, with 19 bases between them. Germline CDR1 SGHTA, CDR2 FQGNSA. The CDR3 spells CASSPQPRGLTYEQYF. The CDR3 coding sequence is TGTGCCAGCAGCCCCCAGCCACGGGGATTAACCTACGAGCAGTACTTC.

This chain connects TRBV14 to TRBJ2-3; D is unresolved. Trimming cost V 1 base and J 2 bases, with 10 bases left between them. The CDR3 spans 15 residues. Germline V gene data show CDR1 as SGHDN and CDR2 as FVKESK. The chain's CDR3 is CASSQGVRFTDTQYF. DNA for the CDR3: TGTGCCAGCAGCCAAGGTGTCCGATTCACAGATACGCAGTATTTT. The full variable domain, completed using reference TRBV14 and TRBJ2-3, is EAGVTQFPSHSVIEKGQTVTLRCDPISGHDNLYWYRRVMGKEIKFLLHFVKESKQDESGMPNNRFLAERTGGTYSTLKVQPAELEDSGVYFCASSQGVRFTDTQYFGPGTRLTVL.

The chain couples TRBV6-1 to TRBJ2-3; 9 bases fit TRBD2. Germline CDR1 MNHNS, CDR2 SASEGT. V was clipped by 4 bases and J by 4 bases; unmatched bases: 3. The CDR3 is made up of 14 amino acids. The CDR3: CASSVVAGADTQYF. The CDR3 bases are TGTGCCAGCAGTGTAGTAGCGGGGGCAGATACGCAGTATTTT.

This rearrangement joins TRBV10-1 to TRBJ1-1; 9 nucleotides line up with TRBD1. Germline V gene sequence: CDR1 WNHNN, CDR2 SYGVQD (reference sequence). Trimming took 5 bases from V and 5 from J; bases not matched to a gene: 18. The CDR3 covers 18 residues. CDR3: CASSLGGQGRAGLTEAFF. The CDR3 DNA sequence: TGCGCCAGCAGTCTGGGGGGACAGGGTCGCGCCGGTCTGACTGAAGCTTTCTTT.

This sequence joins TRBV18 and TRBJ2-1; 12 bases are shared with TRBD2. Germline CDR1 and CDR2: KGHSH and LQKENI. V lost 3 bases and J lost 6; bases outside the gene matches: 6. CDR3 length: 16 residues. The CDR3 DNA reads TGTGCCAGCTCACCCTCCCTAGCGGGGGGGTTCAATGAGCAGTTCTTC. As protein: CASSPSLAGGFNEQFF.

The chain recombines TRBV30 with TRBJ1-3; D is possibly TRBD1 (6 bases). CDR1 and CDR2 (germline): GTSNPN, SVGIG (reference sequence). V was trimmed by 3 bases and J by 2 bases, leaving 14 bases between them. The CDR3 length is 15 residues. For the CDR3, the DNA is TGTGCCTGGAGCGCAACAGGGAATACTGGAAACACCATATATTTT. It is translated as CAWSATGNTGNTIYF.

The chain uses TRBV6-4 and TRBJ1-6; D gene ambiguous. Trimming removed 8 bases from V and 12 bases from J, with 17 bases in between. CDR3 size: 13 residues. Germline values: CDR1 MRHNA, CDR2 SNTAGT. The CDR3 region is CASGRTGEVPLHF. Here the CDR3 DNA reads TGTGCCAGCGGACGGACCGGAGAGGTACCCCTCCACTTT.

The chain links TRBV10-3 to TRBJ2-3; 7 positions agree with TRBD1. The CDR3 is made up of 15 amino acids. CDR1 ENHRY and CDR2 SYGVKD come from the germline V gene. The trim removed 7 bases at V and 0 bases at J, leaving 7 bases unmatched. This chain's CDR3 is CAITPGQTSTDTQYF. The DNA of the CDR3 is TGTGCCATCACTCCGGGACAGACCAGCACAGATACGCAGTATTTT.

The chain carries TRBV27 and TRBJ1-1, with D unresolved. Germline CDR1 MNHEY, CDR2 SMNVEV (reference sequence). The CDR3 runs 13 residues. V lost 6 bases and J 8 bases, leaving 16 bases between the germline ends. The CDR3 reads CASSQGTPGEAFF. The CDR3 DNA reads as TGTGCCAGCAGCCAAGGAACCCCGGGGGAAGCTTTCTTT.

V usage is TRBV28 and J usage is TRBJ1-5, with TRBD1 identical over 10 bases. With V trimmed by 7 bases and J by 6 bases, 12 bases remained unmatched. Germline CDR1 MDHEN, CDR2 SYDVKM. The CDR3 contains 16 residues. CDR3 sequence: CASTDYGQGGFQPQHF. As DNA, the CDR3 is TGTGCCAGCACCGATTACGGACAGGGGGGATTTCAGCCCCAGCATTTT.

V and J are TRBV13 and TRBJ2-7; D uncertain. The CDR3 covers 15 residues. The V gene lost 5 bases and the J gene lost 2 bases, with 16 bases spanning the gap. Per germline, CDR1 PRHDT and CDR2 FYEKMQ (reference sequence). The CDR3, as DNA: TGTGCCAGCAGCCACCACCTATCGAGCCCCTACGAGCAGTACTTC. It specifies CASSHHLSSPYEQYF. Drawing the rest from reference TRBV13 and TRBJ2-7, the complete variable domain is AAGVIQSPRHLIKEKRETATLKCYPIPRHDTVYWYQQGPGQDPQFLISFYEKMQSDKGSIPDRFSAQQFSDYHSELNMSSLELGDSALYFCASSHHLSSPYEQYFGPGTRLTVT.